This is a list of T cell receptor beta chains from one sample in a study of cytomegalovirus exposure and HLA in healthy donors. Data came from immunoSEQ multiplex PCR; TCRdb stores just in-frame clones and leaves some out. Counted here are more than 100,000 clones, 77% occurring once; the ten biggest clones make up about 1%. Sequenced input: PBMCs. Every receptor here comes from an older woman in good health and CMV-seronegative. CDR3s leave out the opening cysteine and the closing phenylalanine or tryptophan.

v_call: TRBV9; cdr3_length: 14; cdr3_aa: ASSVDGGLGSYEQY
v_call: TRBV7-9; cdr3_length: 15; cdr3_aa: SSSPIYRQGGYNEQF
v_call: TRBV7-3; cdr3_length: 13; cdr3_aa: ASSLTDRSTDTQY
v_call: TRBV30; cdr3_length: 12; cdr3_aa: AWSVGVRGEKLF
v_call: TRBV18; cdr3_length: 15; cdr3_aa: ASSLSPGTGMGTEAF
v_call: TRBV2; cdr3_length: 14; cdr3_aa: ASSGWERGVADTQY
v_call: TRBV5-1; cdr3_length: 16; cdr3_aa: ASSLRSGSGVSYNEQF
v_call: TRBV10-2; cdr3_length: 11; cdr3_aa: ASRTEANQPQH
v_call: TRBV6-5; cdr3_length: 11; cdr3_aa: ASSSTRQGAQH
v_call: TRBV14; cdr3_length: 11; cdr3_aa: ASSIQGSYEQY
v_call: TRBV5-1; cdr3_length: 13; cdr3_aa: ASSTSSGGGETQY
v_call: TRBV10-1; cdr3_length: 17; cdr3_aa: ASSEGLASGRARADTQY
v_call: TRBV19; cdr3_length: 12; cdr3_aa: ASNRGMDTGELF
v_call: TRBV9; cdr3_length: 15; cdr3_aa: ASSVAAGVTNTGELF
v_call: TRBV4-1; cdr3_length: 14; cdr3_aa: ASSPPDRGQGQPQH
v_call: TRBV7-5; cdr3_length: 7; cdr3_aa: VRSPGQF
v_call: TRBV27; cdr3_length: 14; cdr3_aa: ASSLLAGVSNQPQH
v_call: TRBV7-9; cdr3_length: 13; cdr3_aa: ASSLGGQGKETQY
v_call: TRBV27; cdr3_length: 13; cdr3_aa: ASSPGQLPNEKLF
v_call: TRBV19; cdr3_length: 15; cdr3_aa: ASSISRTTNTYNEQF
v_call: TRBV7-3; cdr3_length: 15; cdr3_aa: ASSLQPSGVSTDTQY
v_call: TRBV11-2; cdr3_length: 13; cdr3_aa: ASSLDGNSNQPQH
v_call: TRBV5-6; cdr3_length: 13; cdr3_aa: ASSSSQGANEKLF
v_call: TRBV2; cdr3_length: 12; cdr3_aa: ASREGQTNEKLF
v_call: TRBV27; cdr3_length: 10; cdr3_aa: ASSPTGTEAF
v_call: TRBV5-1; cdr3_length: 15; cdr3_aa: ASSLVSGAYSYNEQF
v_call: TRBV19; cdr3_length: 13; cdr3_aa: ASSRTGRGRTEAF
v_call: TRBV6-5; cdr3_length: 12; cdr3_aa: ASSPGQGYYGYT
v_call: TRBV6-6; cdr3_length: 9; cdr3_aa: ASSTGGGEF
v_call: TRBV2; cdr3_length: 13; cdr3_aa: ASSKTSGRTHEQF
v_call: TRBV5-1; cdr3_length: 15; cdr3_aa: ASSSDSSLSSYNEQF
v_call: TRBV7-9; cdr3_length: 12; cdr3_aa: ASSRREGATEAF
v_call: TRBV6-5; cdr3_length: 11; cdr3_aa: ASSYSGGLGYT
v_call: TRBV30; cdr3_length: 11; cdr3_aa: AWSKGGPYEQY
v_call: TRBV7-2; cdr3_length: 13; cdr3_aa: ASSHPRTGGGELF
v_call: TRBV7-8; cdr3_length: 11; cdr3_aa: ASLRGGSNTIY
v_call: TRBV15; cdr3_length: 11; cdr3_aa: ATSRGGHTEAF
v_call: TRBV10-3; cdr3_length: 11; cdr3_aa: AISGAGETEAF
v_call: TRBV7-3; cdr3_length: 15; cdr3_aa: ASSSKGLSSGANVLT
v_call: TRBV5-1; cdr3_length: 13; cdr3_aa: ASSLAGGAGDTQY
v_call: TRBV27; cdr3_length: 14; cdr3_aa: ASSGLRTSSLETQY
v_call: TRBV11-3; cdr3_length: 13; cdr3_aa: ASSSGLAETDTQY